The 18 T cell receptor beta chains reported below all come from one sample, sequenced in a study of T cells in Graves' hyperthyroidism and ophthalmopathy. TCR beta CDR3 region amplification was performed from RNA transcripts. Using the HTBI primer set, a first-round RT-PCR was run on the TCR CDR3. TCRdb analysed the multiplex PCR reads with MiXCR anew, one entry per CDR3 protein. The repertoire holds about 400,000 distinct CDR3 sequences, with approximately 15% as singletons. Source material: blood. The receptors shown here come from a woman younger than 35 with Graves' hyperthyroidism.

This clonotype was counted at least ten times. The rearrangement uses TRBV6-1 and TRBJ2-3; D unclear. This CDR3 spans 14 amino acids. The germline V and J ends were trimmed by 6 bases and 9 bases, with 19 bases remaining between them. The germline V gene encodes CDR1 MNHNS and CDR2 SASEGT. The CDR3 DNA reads TGTGCCAGCAGACGAGCCCCCGACACTTGGACGCAGTATTTT. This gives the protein CASRRAPDTWTQYF.

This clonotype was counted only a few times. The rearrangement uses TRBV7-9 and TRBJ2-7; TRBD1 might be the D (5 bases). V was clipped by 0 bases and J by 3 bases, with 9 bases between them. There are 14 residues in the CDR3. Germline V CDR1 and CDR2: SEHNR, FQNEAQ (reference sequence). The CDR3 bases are TGTGCCAGCAGCTTAGCAGGGCAGGGCTACGAGCAGTACTTC. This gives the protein CASSLAGQGYEQYF.

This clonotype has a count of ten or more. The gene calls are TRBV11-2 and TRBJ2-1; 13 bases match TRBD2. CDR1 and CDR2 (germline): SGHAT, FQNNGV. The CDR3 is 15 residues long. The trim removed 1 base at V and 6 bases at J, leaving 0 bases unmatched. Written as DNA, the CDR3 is TGTGCCAGCAGCTTAGGGACTAGCGGGAGCAATGAGCAGTTCTTC. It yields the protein CASSLGTSGSNEQFF.

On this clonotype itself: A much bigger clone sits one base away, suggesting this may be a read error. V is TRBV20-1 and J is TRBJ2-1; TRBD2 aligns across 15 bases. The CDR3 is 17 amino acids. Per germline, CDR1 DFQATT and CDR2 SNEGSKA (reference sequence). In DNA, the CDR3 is TGCAGTGCTATGGGACTAGCGGGAGGAACAGGGTACAATGAGCGGTTCTTC. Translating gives CSAMGLAGGTGYNERFF.

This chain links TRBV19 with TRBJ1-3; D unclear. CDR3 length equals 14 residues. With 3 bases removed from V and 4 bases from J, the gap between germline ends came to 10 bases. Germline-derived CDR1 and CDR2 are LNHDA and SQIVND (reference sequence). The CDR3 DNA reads TGTGCCAGTAGTATTGTTGCATCCGGAAACACCATATATTTT. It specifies CASSIVASGNTIYF.

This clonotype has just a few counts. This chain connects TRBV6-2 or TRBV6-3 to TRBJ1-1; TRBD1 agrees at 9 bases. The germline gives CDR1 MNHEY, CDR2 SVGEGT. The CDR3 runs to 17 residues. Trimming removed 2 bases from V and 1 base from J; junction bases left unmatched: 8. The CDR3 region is CASSYVLGQGKNTEAFF. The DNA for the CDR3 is TGTGCCAGCAGTTACGTCTTGGGACAGGGAAAGAACACTGAAGCTTTCTTT.

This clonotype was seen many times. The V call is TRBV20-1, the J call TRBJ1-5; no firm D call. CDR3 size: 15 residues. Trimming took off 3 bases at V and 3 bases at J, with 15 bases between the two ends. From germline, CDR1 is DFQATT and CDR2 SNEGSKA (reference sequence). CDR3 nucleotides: TGCAGTGCTAGCCCCGGTGAGGTTCCCAATCAGCCCCAGCATTTT. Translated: CSASPGEVPNQPQHF.

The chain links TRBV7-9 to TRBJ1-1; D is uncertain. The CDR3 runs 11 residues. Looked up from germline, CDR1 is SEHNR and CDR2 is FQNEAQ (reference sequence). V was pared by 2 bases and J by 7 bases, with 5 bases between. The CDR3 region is CASSLKGEAFF. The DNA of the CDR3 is TGTGCCAGCAGCTTAAAGGGTGAAGCTTTCTTT.

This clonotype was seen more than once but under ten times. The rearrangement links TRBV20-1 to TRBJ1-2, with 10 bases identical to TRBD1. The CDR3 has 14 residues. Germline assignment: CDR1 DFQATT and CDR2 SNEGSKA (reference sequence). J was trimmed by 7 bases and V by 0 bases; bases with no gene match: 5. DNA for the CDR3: TGCAGTGCTAGAGAATCGACAGGGGGCTTTGGCTACACCTTC. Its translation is CSARESTGGFGYTF.

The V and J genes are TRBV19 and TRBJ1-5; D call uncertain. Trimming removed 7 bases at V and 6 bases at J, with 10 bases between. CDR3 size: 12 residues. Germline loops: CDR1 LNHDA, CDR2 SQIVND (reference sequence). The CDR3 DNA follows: TGTGCCAGTAAAGAACCGGCTCAGCCCCAGCATTTT. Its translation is CASKEPAQPQHF.

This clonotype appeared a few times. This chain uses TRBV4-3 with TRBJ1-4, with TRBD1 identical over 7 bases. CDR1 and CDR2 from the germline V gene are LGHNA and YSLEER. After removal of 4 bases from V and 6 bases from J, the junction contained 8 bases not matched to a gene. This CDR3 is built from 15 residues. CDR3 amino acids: CASSPTRGRDEKLFF. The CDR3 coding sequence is TGCGCCAGCAGCCCTACCAGGGGGAGAGATGAAAAACTGTTTTTT.

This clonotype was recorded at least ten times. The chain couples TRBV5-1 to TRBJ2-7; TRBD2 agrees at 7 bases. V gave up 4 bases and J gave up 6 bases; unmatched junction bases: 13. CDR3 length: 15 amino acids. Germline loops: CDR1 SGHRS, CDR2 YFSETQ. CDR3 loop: CASSLTGTTVGEQYF. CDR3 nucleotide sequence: TGCGCCAGCAGCCTAACCGGGACTACGGTGGGCGAGCAGTACTTC.

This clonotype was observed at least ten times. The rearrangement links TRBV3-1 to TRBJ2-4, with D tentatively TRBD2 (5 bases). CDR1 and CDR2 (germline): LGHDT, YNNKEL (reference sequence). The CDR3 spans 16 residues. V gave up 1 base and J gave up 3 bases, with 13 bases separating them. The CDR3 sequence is CASSQVGLVGKNIQYF. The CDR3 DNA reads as TGTGCCAGCAGCCAAGTTGGACTGGTGGGCAAAAACATTCAGTACTTC.

The CDR3 sequence: CASSSRDTGELFF. The CDR3 DNA follows: TGTGCCAGCAGTTCTCGGGACACCGGGGAGCTGTTTTTT. The chain links TRBV6-4 to TRBJ2-2, with D hard to call. The V end was cut by 5 bases, the J end by 3 bases, with 7 bases between. Germline CDR1 and CDR2: MRHNA and SNTAGT. The CDR3 is 13 residues long.

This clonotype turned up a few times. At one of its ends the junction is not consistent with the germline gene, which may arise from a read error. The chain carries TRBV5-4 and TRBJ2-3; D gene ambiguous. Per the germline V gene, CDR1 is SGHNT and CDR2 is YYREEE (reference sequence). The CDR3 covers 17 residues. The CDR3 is CASSQDGVVASPDTQYF. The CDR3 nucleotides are TGCGCCAGCAGCCAAGATGGGGTGGTAGCAAGCCCAGATACGCAGTATTTT.

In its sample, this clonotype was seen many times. CDR3: CSARVTSGFVGTGELFF. The CDR3 bases are TGCAGTGCTAGAGTAACATCCGGGTTCGTAGGCACCGGGGAGCTGTTTTTT. The chain uses TRBV20-1 and TRBJ2-2; no definite D call. CDR1 is DFQATT and CDR2 is SNEGSKA in the germline V gene (reference sequence). The CDR3 covers 17 residues. Trimming pared 1 base from V and 4 bases from J, leaving 19 bases between.

CDR3 DNA: TGTGCCAGCAGCTTAGTTAGCGGGAGAAATGAGCAGTTCTTC. Translated, it gives CASSLVSGRNEQFF. The rearrangement uses TRBV7-9 and TRBJ2-1; the match to TRBD2 covers 9 bases. Germline trimming cut 1 base from V and 7 bases from J; bases unmatched to any gene: 2. This CDR3 has 14 residues. The germline CDR1 and CDR2 sequences are SEHNR and FQNEAQ (reference sequence).

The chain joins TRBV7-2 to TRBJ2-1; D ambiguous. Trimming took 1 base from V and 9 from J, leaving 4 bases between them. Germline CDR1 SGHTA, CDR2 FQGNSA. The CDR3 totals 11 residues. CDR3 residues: CASSLGVEQFF. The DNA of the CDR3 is TGTGCCAGCAGCTTAGGTGTTGAGCAGTTCTTC.